Presented here are 25 T cell receptor beta chains from one specimen sequenced in a study of CD8 T cells in ankylosing spondylitis. TCRdb recomputed calls from the 5' RACE reads with MiXCR, one row per CDR3 protein. The sample carries about 250,000 distinct CDR3 sequences, roughly 32% recorded once. Material for sequencing was blood, either unsorted or a sorted T cell fraction (not recorded which). The receptors were gathered from a male donor with ankylosing spondylitis or in good health (not recorded which).

This clonotype was detected only once. The chain is built from TRBV7-9 and TRBJ1-5, with TRBD1 matching over 7 bases. This CDR3 is built from 14 residues. Germline CDR1 SEHNR, CDR2 FQNEAQ (reference sequence). The trim removed 5 bases at V and 7 bases at J, leaving 8 bases unmatched. As DNA, the CDR3 is TGTGCCAGCAGCCTAGGGACAGTCAGGCAGCCCCAGCATTTT. Its protein product is CASSLGTVRQPQHF.

The V gene is TRBV12-3 or TRBV12-4, the J gene TRBJ2-3; 7 bases agree with TRBD1. Trimming at V came to 7 bases and at J to 1 base, leaving 8 bases not matched to a gene. This CDR3 is 15 amino acids long. CDR3 loop: CASTPDRVGTDTQYF. In DNA, the CDR3 is TGTGCCAGCACCCCAGACAGGGTGGGCACAGATACGCAGTATTTT.

This clonotype was recorded at least ten times. The chain is built from TRBV29-1 and TRBJ2-7, with TRBD1 identical over 7 bases. Germline loops: CDR1 SQVTM, CDR2 ANQGSEA. CDR3 length: 11 amino acids. With 7 bases clipped from V and 2 bases from J, the junction kept 2 bases outside the gene matches. CDR3 region: CSAGQTYEQYF. Here the CDR3 DNA reads TGCAGCGCGGGACAGACCTACGAGCAGTACTTC.

This clonotype has only a few counts. This chain connects TRBV10-3 to TRBJ2-3; 7 nucleotides match TRBD2. With V trimmed by 2 bases and J by 6 bases, 2 bases remained unmatched. The CDR3 loop spans 13 amino acids. CDR1 is ENHRY, CDR2 SYGVKD, per germline. This chain's CDR3 is CAISERAGDTQYF. The CDR3 DNA reads as TGTGCCATCAGTGAGAGAGCGGGGGATACGCAGTATTTT.

This chain links TRBV29-1 with TRBJ2-7; D may match TRBD1 or TRBD2 (5 bases each). This CDR3 is 11 amino acids long. The V end lost 6 bases, the J end lost 3 bases, and 9 bases lay between the germline ends. Germline values: CDR1 SQVTM, CDR2 ANQGSEA. As DNA, the CDR3 is TGCAGCGTGGGGGTGGGCTACGAGCAGTACTTC. Translated, it gives CSVGVGYEQYF.

This chain connects TRBV12-3 or TRBV12-4 to TRBJ1-1, with 7 nucleotides matching TRBD1. V lost 0 bases to trimming and J lost 5 bases; unmatched junction nucleotides: 3. The CDR3 spans 14 residues. As DNA, the CDR3 is TGTGCCAGCAGTTTAGCCCCAGGGGGGACTGAAGCTTTCTTT. Residues: CASSLAPGGTEAFF.

This clonotype occurred once. The CDR3 spells CASSLTGRTQETQYF. The CDR3 DNA is TGTGCCAGCAGCTTAACGGGTAGGACCCAAGAGACCCAGTACTTC. This chain joins TRBV7-2 and TRBJ2-5; D is undetermined. V gave up 2 bases and J gave up 1 base, with 11 bases separating them. This CDR3 is 15 amino acids long. CDR1 and CDR2 (germline): SGHTA, FQGNSA.

The J gene is TRBJ2-7, the V gene TRBV28, with 7 bases matching TRBD2. The J segment lost 1 base and the V segment lost 0 bases, leaving 15 bases of the junction unmatched. Germline V gene sequence: CDR1 MDHEN, CDR2 SYDVKM. The CDR3 length is 19 residues. This chain's CDR3 is CASSLWSDSLGRGSYEQYF. The CDR3 nucleotides read TGTGCCAGCAGTTTATGGTCTGATTCCCTAGGGAGGGGATCCTACGAGCAGTACTTC.

This chain joins TRBV12-3 or TRBV12-4 and TRBJ2-1, with a tentative D call TRBD2 (5 bases). CDR3 length: 15 amino acids. Trimming cost V 6 bases and J 2 bases, with 14 bases left between them. CDR3 nucleotide sequence: TGTGCCAGCAGCATAACCGGGGTTCCCTACAATGAGCAGTTCTTC. Translation gives CASSITGVPYNEQFF.

This chain connects TRBV20-1 to TRBJ1-6, with D possibly being TRBD1 (5 bases). V was pared by 5 bases and J by 3 bases, with 20 bases between. Germline-derived CDR1 and CDR2 are DFQATT and SNEGSKA (reference sequence). The length of the CDR3 is 17 residues. CDR3 residues: CSALPPWDRNYNSPLHF. The CDR3 DNA is TGCAGTGCTCTACCCCCTTGGGACCGAAACTATAATTCACCCCTCCACTTT.

This clonotype was found a few times. The rearrangement uses TRBV7-2 and TRBJ2-7; 11 bases fit TRBD2. Trimming cost V 0 bases and J 2 bases; bases outside gene matches: 3. Germline loops: CDR1 SGHTA, CDR2 FQGNSA. The length of the CDR3 is 16 residues. The CDR3 DNA follows: TGTGCCAGCAGCTTAGCCGGGACTAGCGGCACCTACGAGCAGTACTTC. Protein: CASSLAGTSGTYEQYF.

J is TRBJ2-2 and V is TRBV4-1; D unresolved. Germline loops: CDR1 MGHRA, CDR2 YSYEKL. This CDR3 has 17 residues. The ends were cut back, 0 bases at V and 7 bases at J, with 18 bases in the middle. CDR3 bases: TGCGCCAGCAGCCAAGATCTGTTGACGGTATCCCACGGGGAGCTGTTTTTT. Its protein is CASSQDLLTVSHGELFF.

This clonotype was seen only a few times. The V and J genes are TRBV11-2 and TRBJ2-2; D ambiguous. The CDR3 is 15 residues long. The V end was cut by 3 bases, the J end by 0 bases, with 8 bases between. Per the germline V gene, CDR1 is SGHAT and CDR2 is FQNNGV. The DNA of the CDR3 is TGTGCCAGCAGCTTGTTAGTCGCGAACACCGGGGAGCTGTTTTTT. Its protein is CASSLLVANTGELFF.

V gene TRBV10-2 combines with J gene TRBJ2-2; a possible D gene is TRBD1 (5 bases). The CDR3 runs to 15 residues. With 2 bases removed from V and 5 bases from J, the gap between germline ends came to 12 bases. Germline CDR1 reads WSHSY; CDR2 reads SAAADI. The CDR3, as DNA: TGCGCCAGCAGTGAGCTGGGGCCGAGTACCGGGGAGCTGTTTTTT. This translates into CASSELGPSTGELFF.

The V call is TRBV15, the J call TRBJ2-2; D might be TRBD2 (6 bases). Germline CDR1 and CDR2: LNHNV and YYDKDF (reference sequence). The V gene lost 3 bases and the J gene lost 2 bases, with 13 bases spanning the gap. The CDR3 spans 16 residues. As DNA, the CDR3 is TGTGCCACCAGCAGCAGAACTAGCTCCAACACCGGGGAGCTGTTTTTT. Translation gives CATSSRTSSNTGELFF. The full variable domain, rest sourced from reference TRBV15 and TRBJ2-2, is DAMVIQNPRYQVTQFGKPVTLSCSQTLNHNVMYWYQQKSSQAPKLLFHYYDKDFNNEADTPDNFQSRRPNTSFCFLDIRSPGLGDTAMYLCATSSRTSSNTGELFFGEGSRLTVL.

The sample holds many counts of this clonotype. V and J are TRBV6-1 and TRBJ2-1; 12 bases fit TRBD1. This CDR3 region has 14 residues. The germline V gene has CDR1 MNHNS and CDR2 SASEGT. Trimming removed 6 bases from V and 10 bases from J; junction bases left unmatched: 7. The CDR3 sequence is CASSSGTGGREQFF. For the CDR3, the DNA is TGTGCCAGCAGCAGCGGGACAGGGGGCCGAGAGCAGTTCTTC.

CDR3: CATSAKGQAKETQYF. The CDR3 region has the DNA TGTGCCACCAGTGCGAAGGGACAGGCAAAAGAGACCCAGTACTTC. The chain combines TRBV24-1 with TRBJ2-5; TRBD1 matches at 8 bases. The CDR3 is made up of 15 amino acids. J gave up 3 bases and V 5 bases, and 7 bases lay outside the gene matches. Per germline, CDR1 KGHDR and CDR2 SFDVKD.

This clonotype was found a few times. The rearrangement joins TRBV3-1 to TRBJ1-3; tentative D call: TRBD1 (6 bases). This CDR3 is 15 amino acids long. Germline V gene sequence: CDR1 LGHDT, CDR2 YNNKEL (reference sequence). The V end was cut by 5 bases, the J end by 0 bases, with 11 bases between. The CDR3 loop reads CASSWTASSGNTIYF. The CDR3 coding sequence is TGTGCCAGCAGCTGGACAGCTAGCTCTGGAAACACCATATATTTT.

The sample holds a few counts of this clonotype. The chain joins TRBV7-3 to TRBJ2-1; 9 bases fit TRBD2. There are 16 residues in the CDR3. The germline gives CDR1 SGHTA, CDR2 FQGTGA. The J segment lost 6 bases and the V segment lost 2 bases, leaving 8 bases of the junction unmatched. In DNA form, the CDR3 reads TGTGCCAGCAGCTTATTGGGGCGGGGGGGCCGCAATGAGCAGTTCTTC. The encoded protein is CASSLLGRGGRNEQFF.

The gene calls are TRBV6-5 and TRBJ1-5; TRBD1 matches at 9 bases. CDR3 length: 14 amino acids. Germline loops: CDR1 MNHEY, CDR2 SVGAGI. Unmatched junction bases numbered 5, after V lost 5 bases and J lost 6 bases. The CDR3 loop reads CASSTRQGGQPQHF. The CDR3 coding sequence is TGTGCCAGCAGTACCCGACAGGGGGGTCAGCCCCAGCATTTT.

This clonotype was seen only a few times. V and J are TRBV7-3 and TRBJ1-6; D is undetermined. The CDR3 has 14 amino acids. Trimming removed 5 bases at V and 8 bases at J, with 13 bases between. In germline, CDR1 is SGHTA, CDR2 FQGTGA. The CDR3 loop reads CASSPQYQDSPLHF. CDR3 in DNA: TGTGCCAGCAGCCCGCAGTACCAGGATTCACCCCTCCACTTT.

The CDR3 region has the DNA TGTGCCAGCAGCGTAGGGGGACAGGGGGCATTAGAGACCCAGTACTTC. It yields the protein CASSVGGQGALETQYF. The chain joins TRBV9 to TRBJ2-5; 12 bases match TRBD1. With 0 bases clipped from V and 4 bases from J, the junction kept 4 bases outside the gene matches. Germline V gene sequence: CDR1 SGDLS, CDR2 YYNGEE. This CDR3 region has 16 residues.

This clonotype appeared a few times. The V gene is TRBV4-2, the J gene TRBJ2-3; 15 bases are shared with TRBD2. Germline V gene sequence: CDR1 LGHNA, CDR2 YNFKEQ. This CDR3 contains 18 residues. With V trimmed by 0 bases and J by 5 bases, 6 bases remained unmatched. CDR3 DNA: TGTGCCAGCAGCCAAGATGGGACTAGCGGGGGGCGCCGAGATACGCAGTATTTT. Its translation is CASSQDGTSGGRRDTQYF.

A few counts support this clonotype. The chain carries TRBV5-1 and TRBJ2-7; D is unresolved. V was cut by 4 bases and J by 3 bases, with 11 bases left in between. This CDR3 contains 13 residues. Germline CDR1 reads SGHRS; CDR2 reads YFSETQ. The CDR3 reads CASSLTTRYEQYF. The CDR3 DNA reads as TGCGCCAGCAGCCTTACAACACGCTACGAGCAGTACTTC.

The chain combines TRBV4-1 with TRBJ1-2, with D perhaps matching TRBD1 (6 bases). Germline CDR1 is MGHRA and CDR2 is YSYEKL. V was clipped by 5 bases and J by 2 bases, with 9 bases between them. The CDR3 consists of 13 residues. CDR3 protein: CASSNRVNYGYTF. As DNA, the CDR3 is TGCGCCAGCAGCAACAGGGTGAACTATGGCTACACCTTC.